The clone carrying this TCR beta chain was seen a few times. Antigen specificity is unknown. This specimen belongs to a study of T cells after yellow fever vaccination. Study-level results: Compared with primary, the secondary response was weaker and peaked at day 5, not 15.

TCRdb re-called the 5' RACE reads with MiXCR, one entry per CDR3 protein. The repertoire holds just under 600,000 distinct CDR3 sequences, with 13% as singletons. V shed 5 bases and J 8 bases; nucleotides not matched to a gene: 10. The CDR3 contains 16 residues. CDR1 SGHDT and CDR2 YYEEEE come from the germline V gene. The rearrangement links TRBV5-6 to TRBJ2-2, with TRBD2 matching 12 bases. This receptor was obtained from a young man who received the YFV17D yellow fever vaccine. This material consisted of PBMCs, taken on the day of the yellow fever booster vaccination. CDR3 bases: TGTGCCAGCAGGCTTCGACTAGCGGGAGCGGAGGGGGAGCTGTTTTTT. Translated, it gives CASRLRLAGAEGELFF.